These 17 T cell receptor beta chains were all obtained from the same sample, sequenced in a study of blood T cell repertoires in COVID-19 (TCRdb year 2020). Library generation was performed with the immunoSEQ multiplex PCR assay. Sourced from immuneACCESS, this table was stored by TCRdb with only in-frame sequences that have V and J called. A share of the clones is absent; for the studies checked, an unresolved V gene accounts for under half, and the remainder has no known explanation. The sample includes under 300,000 clones, with approximately 90% observed a single time. The top ten hold 2.2% of the sample. The sample comprised peripheral blood. These receptors all stem from a man aged 25-45 years who had recovered from COVID-19.

This chain connects TRBV12-5 to TRBJ1-4; 9 nucleotides agree with TRBD1. The J segment lost 4 bases and the V segment lost 6 bases, leaving 9 bases of the junction unmatched. Germline-derived CDR1 and CDR2 are LGHNT and FRNRAP. There are 16 residues in the CDR3. The CDR3 spells CASGFRSTGGNEKLFF. The CDR3 DNA follows: TGTGCTAGTGGCTTCCGATCGACAGGGGGTAATGAAAAACTGTTTTTT.

The V gene is TRBV7-9, the J gene TRBJ2-3; 12 bases are a match to TRBD1. The CDR3 is made up of 16 amino acids. Germline loops: CDR1 SEHNR, CDR2 FQNEAQ (reference sequence). The J segment lost 3 bases and the V segment lost 4 bases, leaving 5 bases of the junction unmatched. The CDR3: CASSSGTGGPTDTQYF. Written as DNA, the CDR3 is TGTGCCAGCAGCTCCGGGACAGGGGGCCCAACAGATACGCAGTATTTT.

This sequence joins TRBV28 and TRBJ2-7; possible D gene TRBD2, 5 bases. CDR3 length equals 14 residues. V lost 5 bases, J lost 0 bases, and 11 bases lay in between. CDR1 is MDHEN and CDR2 is SYDVKM in the germline V gene. This chain's CDR3 is CASSPRGSSYEQYF. Here the CDR3 DNA reads TGTGCCAGCAGTCCTCGGGGATCCTCCTACGAGCAGTACTTC. The variable domain in full, completed from reference TRBV28 and TRBJ2-7, reads DVKVTQSSRYLVKRTGEKVFLECVQDMDHENMFWYRQDPGLGLRLIYFSYDVKMKEKGDIPEGYSVSREKKERFSLILESASTNQTSMYLCASSPRGSSYEQYFGPGTRLTVT.

The chain joins TRBV19 to TRBJ2-1; 9 bases map to TRBD2. V lost 5 bases, J lost 2 bases, and 7 bases stayed unmatched. This CDR3 spans 16 amino acids. Germline lookup yields CDR1 LNHDA and CDR2 SQIVND (reference sequence). The CDR3 protein is CASSRLAGNTYNEQFF. The DNA for the CDR3 is TGTGCCAGTAGTCGGCTAGCGGGGAATACCTACAATGAGCAGTTCTTC.

This clone was seen just once. This chain links TRBV10-2 with TRBJ1-2, with D tentatively TRBD1 (6 bases). Per the germline V gene, CDR1 is WSHSY and CDR2 is SAAADI. V lost 1 base and J 4 bases, leaving 7 bases between the germline ends. The CDR3 covers 13 residues. The CDR3 spells CASSEWGPYGYTF. The CDR3 DNA is TGCGCCAGCAGTGAGTGGGGGCCCTATGGCTACACCTTC.

This clone was seen only a few times. The J gene is TRBJ2-2, the V gene TRBV4-1; D is possibly TRBD1 (6 bases). Germline V gene data show CDR1 as MGHRA and CDR2 as YSYEKL. CDR3 length equals 15 residues. The V gene lost 8 bases and the J gene lost 3 bases, with 16 bases spanning the gap. CDR3: CASREQGKDTGELFF. Written as DNA, the CDR3 is TGCGCCAGCCGTGAACAGGGAAAGGACACCGGGGAGCTGTTTTTT.

V is TRBV7-2 and J is TRBJ2-7, with D perhaps matching TRBD1 (5 bases). CDR3 length equals 15 residues. Trimming shortened V by 5 bases and J by 0 bases, and 14 bases separated the two germline ends. The germline V gene has CDR1 SGHTA and CDR2 FQGNSA. The CDR3 nucleotides read TGTGCCAGCAGCAGGGGCGGCGCTACCTCCTACGAGCAGTACTTC. Protein: CASSRGGATSYEQYF.

The V and J genes are TRBV4-2 and TRBJ2-4, with a tentative D call TRBD2 (6 bases). The CDR3 length is 14 residues. In germline, CDR1 is LGHNA, CDR2 YNFKEQ. The V and J ends lost 10 bases and 0 bases respectively, with 13 bases between them. The CDR3 region has the DNA TGTGCCATTGGGGACTCATTAGCCAAAAACATTCAGTACTTC. Its protein is CAIGDSLAKNIQYF.

The chain has TRBV6-5 and TRBJ2-7; D is perhaps TRBD1 (6 bases). The CDR3 has 12 residues. Germline assignment: CDR1 MNHEY and CDR2 SVGAGI. With 5 bases removed from V and 2 bases from J, the gap between germline ends came to 7 bases. CDR3 sequence (DNA): TGTGCCAGCAGTCGGACAGCCTACGAGCAGTACTTC. It translates to CASSRTAYEQYF.

The chain has TRBV13 and TRBJ1-1, with D tentatively TRBD1 (5 bases). The germline gives CDR1 PRHDT, CDR2 FYEKMQ (reference sequence). The CDR3 consists of 13 residues. The V end lost 1 base, the J end lost 10 bases, and 13 bases lay between the germline ends. The CDR3 loop reads CASSLVASGGAFF. For the CDR3, the DNA is TGTGCCAGCAGCTTAGTGGCATCGGGGGGAGCTTTCTTT.

The rearrangement links TRBV6-4 to TRBJ2-2; D is unclear. Per germline, CDR1 MRHNA and CDR2 SNTAGT. V dropped 4 bases and J dropped 5 bases, with 8 bases sitting between them. The length of the CDR3 is 13 residues. Here the CDR3 DNA reads TGTGCCAGCAGTGGAGCGAGAACCGGGGAGCTGTTTTTT. Its protein product is CASSGARTGELFF.

V and J are TRBV19 and TRBJ2-7; the match to TRBD1 covers 10 bases. Germline loops: CDR1 LNHDA, CDR2 SQIVND (reference sequence). V shed 8 bases and J 6 bases; nucleotides not matched to a gene: 10. The CDR3 spans 14 residues. The CDR3 DNA sequence: TGTGCCAGTCAGTGGACAGGGGGGTCTGGCGAGCAGTACTTC. It codes for CASQWTGGSGEQYF.

This clone occurred once. The rearrangement uses TRBV18 and TRBJ1-1, with 7 bases identical to TRBD1. The CDR3 contains 14 residues. Unmatched junction bases numbered 5, after V lost 3 bases and J lost 4 bases. CDR1 is KGHSH and CDR2 is LQKENI in the germline V gene. Written as DNA, the CDR3 is TGTGCCAGCTCACCCGGACAGGTGGGCACTGAAGCTTTCTTT. Its translation: CASSPGQVGTEAFF.

This chain joins TRBV4-1 and TRBJ1-1, with 8 bases that match TRBD1. The CDR3 has 15 amino acids. The junction had 5 bases not matched to a gene; V was cut back by 4 bases and J by 1 base. Germline loops: CDR1 MGHRA, CDR2 YSYEKL. CDR3 coding DNA: TGCGCCAGCAGCCGACCACAGGGGGGGAACACTGAAGCTTTCTTT. Protein: CASSRPQGGNTEAFF.

The chain employs TRBV6-6 and TRBJ2-5; 10 nucleotides align to TRBD2. Per germline, CDR1 MNHNY and CDR2 SVGAGI (reference sequence). Losses at the gene ends were 10 bases for V and 5 bases for J; bases not matched to a gene: 7. The CDR3 length is 13 residues. Here the CDR3 DNA reads TGTGCCACCTCGTCTAGCGGGGGCGAGACCCAGTACTTC. Protein product: CATSSSGGETQYF.

This clone was seen a few times. The CDR3 nucleotides are TGTGCCAGCAGCCCTGGGGGGTTCTATGGCTACACCTTC. Protein product: CASSPGGFYGYTF. This chain connects TRBV9 to TRBJ1-2, with D maybe TRBD1 (5 bases). Germline V gene data show CDR1 as SGDLS and CDR2 as YYNGEE. Trimming pared 4 bases from V and 4 bases from J, leaving 11 bases between. CDR3 length: 13 residues.

This clone was seen a few times. J is TRBJ2-2 and V is TRBV13; no clear D. Germline CDR1 and CDR2: PRHDT and FYEKMQ (reference sequence). There are 14 residues in the CDR3. Trimming removed 0 bases at V and 10 bases at J, with 12 bases between. CDR3 in DNA: TGTGCCAGCAGCTTAGGCCAACAGAGCAAGGAGCTGTTTTTT. Translation gives CASSLGQQSKELFF.